These 9 T cell receptor beta chains originate from one sample sequenced in a study of CD8 T cells in Susac syndrome. RNA in amounts of roughly 0.45 to 1 ug was reverse transcribed with random hexamers. TCRdb independently ran MiXCR on the immunoSEQ multiplex PCR reads; one entry per CDR3 protein. The sample consists of 65,000 to 90,000 distinct CDR3 sequences, about 95% of them appearing once. Sequencing used CD8+ T cells from PBMCs. The receptors stem from a human donor with multiple sclerosis.

The chain carries TRBV18 and TRBJ2-3; the D gene is possibly TRBD1 (5 bases). The germline gives CDR1 KGHSH, CDR2 LQKENI. The CDR3 is made up of 17 amino acids. V was cut by 3 bases and J by 0 bases, with 16 bases left in between. The CDR3 loop reads CASSPSRQTTSTDTQYF. The CDR3 DNA is TGTGCCAGCTCACCTTCACGACAGACAACTAGCACAGATACGCAGTATTTT.

This clonotype was observed a handful of times. CDR3: CAWRDTGSETQYF. The CDR3 bases are TGTGCCTGGAGGGATACAGGGTCGGAGACCCAGTACTTC. J is TRBJ2-5 and V is TRBV30; tentatively, D is TRBD1 (6 bases). CDR1 and CDR2 (germline): GTSNPN, SVGIG (reference sequence). The V end lost 3 bases, the J end lost 5 bases, and 13 bases lay between the germline ends. This CDR3 is built from 13 residues. Based on the CDR3 plus reference TRBV30 and TRBJ2-5, the full variable domain is SQTIHQWPATLVQPVGSPLSLECTVEGTSNPNLYWYRQAAGRGLQLLFYSVGIGQISSEVPQNLSASRPQDRQFILSSKKLLLSDSGFYLCAWRDTGSETQYFGPGTRLLVL.

CDR3 bases: TGTGCCCATTGGCTAGCGGGGTCTGGGGAGCTGTTTTTT. It codes for CAHWLAGSGELFF. This rearrangement joins TRBV6-7 to TRBJ2-2; 9 nucleotides agree with TRBD2. TRBV6-7 is marked as an open reading frame, function uncertain. The CDR3 loop spans 13 amino acids. V lost 11 bases to trimming and J lost 8 bases; unmatched junction nucleotides: 9.

The chain recombines TRBV10-2 with TRBJ2-2, with a tentative D call TRBD1 (5 bases). Looked up from germline, CDR1 is WSHSY and CDR2 is SAAADI. CDR3 length equals 14 residues. Trimming cost V 5 bases and J 7 bases, with 14 bases left between them. The CDR3 nucleotides are TGCGCCAGCAGTCCTCGGGCAGGGCTCGGGGAGCTGTTTTTT. As protein: CASSPRAGLGELFF.

This chain uses TRBV13 with TRBJ2-7, with 9 bases identical to TRBD1. The ends lost 5 bases at V and 6 bases at J; junction bases unmatched: 11. From germline, CDR1 is PRHDT and CDR2 FYEKMQ (reference sequence). This CDR3 has 15 amino acids. In DNA, the CDR3 is TGTGCCAGCAGCGCAGGGGACAGGGAGTTAGGCGAGCAGTACTTC. Its translation: CASSAGDRELGEQYF.

V is TRBV11-3 and J is TRBJ2-3; 7 bases align to TRBD2. The trim removed 5 bases at V and 6 bases at J, leaving 8 bases unmatched. This CDR3 has 14 amino acids. The germline V gene encodes CDR1 SGHNT and CDR2 YENEEA. CDR3 DNA sequence: TGTGCCAGCAGCCCCCAACGGGAGGCCGATACGCAGTATTTT. Its protein product is CASSPQREADTQYF.

This chain connects TRBV19 to TRBJ2-7; D possibly corresponds to TRBD2 (6 bases). The CDR3 covers 12 residues. V lost 5 bases and J lost 2, with 7 bases in between. CDR1 is LNHDA and CDR2 is SQIVND in the germline V gene (reference sequence). The CDR3: CASSPGAYEQYF. Here the CDR3 DNA reads TGTGCCAGTAGTCCGGGAGCCTACGAGCAGTACTTC.

The V gene is TRBV19, the J gene TRBJ1-5; possibly TRBD1 for D (5 bases). Trimming removed 3 bases at V and 11 bases at J, with 23 bases between. The CDR3 loop spans 16 amino acids. CDR1 and CDR2 from the germline V gene are LNHDA and SQIVND (reference sequence). The CDR3 protein is CASSMWEQEAITAQHF. CDR3 DNA sequence: TGTGCCAGTAGTATGTGGGAACAGGAAGCAATAACGGCCCAGCATTTT.

The V gene is TRBV29-1, the J gene TRBJ2-1; D is unclear. The ends were cut back, 5 bases at V and 8 bases at J, with 7 bases in the middle. The CDR3 spans 10 residues. CDR1 is SQVTM, CDR2 ANQGSEA, per germline. The CDR3 coding sequence is TGCAGCGTTATCCACCATGAGCAGTTCTTC. This encodes CSVIHHEQFF.